The 9 T cell receptor beta chains listed next were all sequenced from one sample in a study of cytomegalovirus exposure and HLA in healthy donors. PCR involved 60 Vbeta and 13 Jbeta primers. Profiling relied on immunoSEQ multiplex PCR, and the TCRdb table lists in-frame clones only, not all of them. Among about 150,000 clones, approximately 81% were seen once, and the ten largest hold about 2.4%. Sequencing input: PBMCs. These TCRs come from a male donor in good health and CMV-seronegative.

The CDR3 DNA is TGTGCCATCAGTGAGCTAGCGGGAGGCCGGGTAGGGTACTTC. Its protein product is CAISELAGGRVGYF. The chain couples TRBV10-3 to TRBJ2-5; 11 nucleotides line up with TRBD2. Trimming took 2 bases from V and 13 from J; bases not matched to a gene: 9. Germline V gene data show CDR1 as ENHRY and CDR2 as SYGVKD. The CDR3 runs 14 residues.

V is TRBV28 and J is TRBJ2-3, with 9 nucleotides matching TRBD1. This CDR3 spans 14 amino acids. V trimming: 4 bases; J trimming: 6 bases; junction bases outside the gene matches: 5. Germline CDR1 reads MDHEN; CDR2 reads SYDVKM. The CDR3 sequence is CASSSRTGADTQYF. Written as DNA, the CDR3 is TGTGCCAGCAGTTCCCGGACAGGGGCGGATACGCAGTATTTT.

The chain has TRBV6-4 and TRBJ1-5, with 8 bases fitting TRBD1. The CDR3 is 13 amino acids. The V and J ends lost 0 bases and 8 bases, in that order; junction bases with no gene match: 0. Per the germline V gene, CDR1 is MRHNA and CDR2 is SNTAGT. CDR3 in amino acids: CASSDSTGEPQHF. CDR3 DNA: TGTGCCAGCAGTGACTCGACAGGGGAGCCCCAGCATTTT.

The V and J genes are TRBV7-8 and TRBJ2-2; TRBD1 agrees at 7 bases. Trimming at V came to 5 bases and at J to 4 bases, leaving 13 bases not matched to a gene. Germline V lookup: CDR1 SGHVS, CDR2 FQNEAQ. This CDR3 has 17 residues. The CDR3 region is CASSPHHGQARTGELFF. The CDR3 DNA reads TGTGCCAGCAGCCCCCATCACGGACAGGCGCGCACCGGGGAGCTGTTTTTT.

There are a few counts of this clone. The V gene is TRBV6-6, the J gene TRBJ2-1, with TRBD2 matching over 7 bases. The CDR3 covers 15 residues. V lost 4 bases, J lost 2 bases, and 5 bases stayed unmatched. Germline CDR1 is MNHNY and CDR2 is SVGAGI (reference sequence). DNA of the CDR3: TGTGCCAGCAGTTTGAGCGGGATTGCCTACAATGAGCAGTTCTTC. Its translation: CASSLSGIAYNEQFF.

The V gene is TRBV9, the J gene TRBJ1-2; 7 bases line up with TRBD1. The V gene's germline CDR1 is SGDLS and CDR2 YYNGEE. The CDR3 consists of 13 residues. J gave up 4 bases and V 4 bases, and 4 bases lay outside the gene matches. The chain's CDR3 is CASSRGLIYGYTF. In nucleotides, the CDR3 is TGTGCCAGCAGCAGGGGGCTGATCTATGGCTACACCTTC.

The gene calls are TRBV6-6 and TRBJ2-1; 9 nucleotides line up with TRBD2. V shed 8 bases, J shed 9 bases, and the junction held 14 bases outside the gene matches. There are 15 residues in the CDR3. Germline V gene sequence: CDR1 MNHNY, CDR2 SVGAGI (reference sequence). In nucleotides, the CDR3 is TGTGCCAGCTATACCAAGGCTAGCGGGGATGGTGAGCAGTTCTTC. This codes for CASYTKASGDGEQFF.

The chain is built from TRBV5-6 and TRBJ1-2; maybe TRBD1 (5 bases). The germline CDR1 and CDR2 sequences are SGHDT and YYEEEE. CDR3 size: 13 residues. Trimming removed 1 base from V and 4 bases from J, with 8 bases in between. CDR3 DNA: TGTGCCAGCAGCTTGCAGGGAAGCTATGGCTACACCTTC. This encodes CASSLQGSYGYTF.

The rearrangement joins TRBV28 to TRBJ2-7; 12 nucleotides agree with TRBD1. The CDR3 totals 15 residues. The germline V gene encodes CDR1 MDHEN and CDR2 SYDVKM. V trimming: 6 bases; J trimming: 7 bases; junction bases outside the gene matches: 10. As DNA, the CDR3 is TGTGCCAGCAGAAAACCGGGACAGGGGGCGCGAGAGCAGTACTTC. Amino acids: CASRKPGQGAREQYF.